This T cell receptor (beta chain) was sequenced for a study of Graves' ophthalmopathy and Graves' hyperthyroidism. Trimming shortened V by 3 bases and J by 6 bases, and 15 bases separated the two germline ends. The length of the CDR3 is 14 residues. Germline assignment: CDR1 SGHAT and CDR2 FQNNGV. Researchers took RNA transcripts and amplified TCR beta CDR3 regions from them. After a first-round RT-PCR with HTBI primers, a second-round multiplex PCR was run. TCRdb redid the calling of the multiplex PCR reads with MiXCR, one entry per CDR3 protein. The table records around 1.1 million distinct CDR3 sequences, about 36% of them present only once. Reliance was placed on clinical symptoms, serum thyroxine, TRAb, thyroid ultrasound and orbital computed tomography for diagnosis.

The V and J genes are TRBV11-2 and TRBJ2-7; D is ambiguous. Sequenced sample: peripheral blood or thyroid tissue (not recorded which). This TCR came from an adult man with Graves' hyperthyroidism. The CDR3 DNA follows: TGTGCCAGCAGCTTGGGAAACTTACAGACCGAGCAGTACTTC. Its translation: CASSLGNLQTEQYF.